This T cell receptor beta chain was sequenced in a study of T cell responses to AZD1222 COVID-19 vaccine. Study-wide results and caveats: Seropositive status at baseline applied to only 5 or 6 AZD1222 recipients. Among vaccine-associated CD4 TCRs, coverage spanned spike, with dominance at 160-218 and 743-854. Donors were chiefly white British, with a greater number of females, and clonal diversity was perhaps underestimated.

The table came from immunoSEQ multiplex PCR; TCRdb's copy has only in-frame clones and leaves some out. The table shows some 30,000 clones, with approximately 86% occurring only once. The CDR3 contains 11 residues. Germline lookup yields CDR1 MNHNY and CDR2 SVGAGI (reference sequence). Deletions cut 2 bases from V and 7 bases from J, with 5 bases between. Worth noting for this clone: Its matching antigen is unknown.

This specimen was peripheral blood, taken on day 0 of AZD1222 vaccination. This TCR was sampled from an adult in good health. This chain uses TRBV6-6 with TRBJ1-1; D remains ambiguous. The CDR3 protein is CASSYVGEAFF. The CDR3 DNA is TGTGCCAGCAGTTACGTCGGTGAAGCTTTCTTT.